Below, 5 T cell receptor beta chains from the same sample are listed, as sequenced in a study of cytomegalovirus exposure and HLA in healthy donors. PCR involved 60 Vbeta and 13 Jbeta primers. The method was immunoSEQ multiplex PCR; TCRdb's version includes in-frame clones alone and lacks a portion of them. There are tens of thousands of clones in the sample; roughly three quarters occur only once, and around 25% lies in the top ten. Sequences were obtained from PBMCs. Every receptor here comes from a woman aged 50 to 60 in good health and CMV-seropositive.

The rearrangement links TRBV5-1 to TRBJ2-2; no clear D gene. V was clipped by 3 bases and J by 5 bases, with 23 bases between them. The CDR3 is made up of 18 amino acids. Germline CDR1 is SGHRS and CDR2 is YFSETQ. CDR3 in amino acids: CASSSGPSVITYTGELFF. The DNA for the CDR3 is TGCGCCAGCAGCTCAGGCCCATCGGTAATCACATATACCGGGGAGCTGTTTTTT.

V usage is TRBV11-3 and J usage is TRBJ1-2, with D perhaps matching TRBD1 (5 bases). The V end lost 1 base, the J end lost 8 bases, and 14 bases lay between the germline ends. The CDR3 spans 14 residues. The germline CDR1 and CDR2 sequences are SGHNT and YENEEA. The DNA for the CDR3 is TGTGCCAGCAGCTTAGGACAAGGGGCAGACGGCTACACCTTC. It translates to CASSLGQGADGYTF.

The chain is built from TRBV27 and TRBJ2-1, with TRBD2 matching 7 bases. The length of the CDR3 is 13 residues. CDR1 MNHEY and CDR2 SMNVEV come from the germline V gene (reference sequence). J was trimmed by 3 bases and V by 6 bases; bases with no gene match: 2. The CDR3 coding sequence is TGTGCCAGCAGAGGGACTAACTACAATGAGCAGTTCTTC. It codes for CASRGTNYNEQFF.

The chain joins TRBV6-6 to TRBJ2-1; possibly TRBD1 for D (5 bases). Per the germline V gene, CDR1 is MNHNY and CDR2 is SVGAGI (reference sequence). Trimming pared 5 bases from V and 5 bases from J, leaving 13 bases between. This CDR3 comprises 14 residues. Here the CDR3 DNA reads TGTGCCAGCAGTAGGGGTTGGGCTCACAATGAGCAGTTCTTC. This gives the protein CASSRGWAHNEQFF.

The rearrangement uses TRBV14 and TRBJ1-2; D gene ambiguous. Trimming took off 1 base at V and 5 bases at J, with 8 bases between the two ends. This CDR3 region has 13 residues. Germline CDR1 SGHDN, CDR2 FVKESK. The CDR3 sequence is CASSQGTFYGYTF. CDR3 in DNA: TGTGCCAGCAGCCAAGGGACTTTTTATGGCTACACCTTC.